Sequencing of this T cell receptor (beta chain) was carried out in a study of shared clonotypes between healthy human individuals. Naive CD8 cells lacked CD45RO, underwent positive selection for CCR7 and left out terminally differentiated effector memory CD45RA+ cells. Sequencing was performed with immunoSEQ multiplex PCR; in TCRdb, only in-frame clones are kept and a portion is missing. This sample has approximately 2,200,000 clones, with about 92% found just once. V was pared by 1 base and J by 7 bases, with 10 bases between. Looked up from germline, CDR1 is LGHNA and CDR2 is YNFKEQ. The CDR3 extends over 13 amino acids.

The source material was naive CD8+ T cells from PBMCs. The sequence was collected from a man aged 18 to 30 in good health. Some clones in this sample may be carry-over from other donors' samples. The genes are TRBV4-2 and TRBJ2-5, with D tentatively TRBD2 (6 bases). CDR3 sequence (DNA): TGTGCCAGCAGCCAAGCGGGGCGGGGGACCCAGTACTTC. Translation: CASSQAGRGTQYF.